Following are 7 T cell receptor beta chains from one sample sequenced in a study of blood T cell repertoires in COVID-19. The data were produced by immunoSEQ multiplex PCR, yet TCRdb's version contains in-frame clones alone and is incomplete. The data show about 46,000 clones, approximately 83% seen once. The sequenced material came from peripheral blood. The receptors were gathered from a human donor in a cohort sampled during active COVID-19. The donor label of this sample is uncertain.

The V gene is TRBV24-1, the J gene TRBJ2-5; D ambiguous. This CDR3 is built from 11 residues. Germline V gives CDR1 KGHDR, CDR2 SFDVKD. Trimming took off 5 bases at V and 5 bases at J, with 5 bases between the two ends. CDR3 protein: CATSVGETQYF. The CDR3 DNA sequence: TGTGCCACCAGTGTCGGGGAGACCCAGTACTTC.

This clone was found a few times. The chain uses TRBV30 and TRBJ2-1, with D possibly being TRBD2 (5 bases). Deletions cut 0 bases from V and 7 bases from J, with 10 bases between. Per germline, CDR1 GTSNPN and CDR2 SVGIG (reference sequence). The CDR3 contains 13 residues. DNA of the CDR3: TGTGCCTGGAGTGTACGGAGGACTAATGAGCAGTTCTTC. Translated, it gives CAWSVRRTNEQFF. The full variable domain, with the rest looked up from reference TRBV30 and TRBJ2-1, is SQTIHQWPATLVQPVGSPLSLECTVEGTSNPNLYWYRQAAGRGLQLLFYSVGIGQISSEVPQNLSASRPQDRQFILSSKKLLLSDSGFYLCAWSVRRTNEQFFGPGTRLTVL.

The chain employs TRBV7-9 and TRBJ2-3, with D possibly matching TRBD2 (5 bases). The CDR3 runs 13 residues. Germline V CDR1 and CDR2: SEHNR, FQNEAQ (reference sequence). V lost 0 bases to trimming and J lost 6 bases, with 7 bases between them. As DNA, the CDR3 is TGTGCCAGCAGCTTAGCTTGGGAGGATACGCAGTATTTT. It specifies CASSLAWEDTQYF.

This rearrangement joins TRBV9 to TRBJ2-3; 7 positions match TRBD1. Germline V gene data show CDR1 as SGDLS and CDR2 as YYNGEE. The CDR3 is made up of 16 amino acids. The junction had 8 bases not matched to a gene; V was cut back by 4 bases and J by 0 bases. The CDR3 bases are TGTGCCAGCAGCTATACCGGGACAGCGAGCACAGATACGCAGTATTTT. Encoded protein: CASSYTGTASTDTQYF.

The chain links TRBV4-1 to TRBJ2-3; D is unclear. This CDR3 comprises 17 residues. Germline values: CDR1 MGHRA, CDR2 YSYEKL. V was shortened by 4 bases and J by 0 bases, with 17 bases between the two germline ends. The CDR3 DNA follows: TGCGCCAGCAGCCGGATCCCGCTGGGCCTGAGCACAGATACGCAGTATTTT. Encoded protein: CASSRIPLGLSTDTQYF.

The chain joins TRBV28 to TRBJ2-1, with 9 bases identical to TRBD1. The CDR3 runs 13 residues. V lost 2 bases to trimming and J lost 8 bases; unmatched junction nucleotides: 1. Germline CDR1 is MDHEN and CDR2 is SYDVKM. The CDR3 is CASSLGTGYEQFF. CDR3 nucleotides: TGTGCCAGCAGTTTAGGGACAGGGTATGAGCAGTTCTTC.

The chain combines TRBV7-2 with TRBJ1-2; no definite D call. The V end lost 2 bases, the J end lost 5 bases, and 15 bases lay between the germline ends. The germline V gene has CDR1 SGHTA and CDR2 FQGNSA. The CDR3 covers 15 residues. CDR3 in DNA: TGTGCCAGCAGCTTAAATCCCCCGGGATCTTATGGCTACACCTTC. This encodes CASSLNPPGSYGYTF. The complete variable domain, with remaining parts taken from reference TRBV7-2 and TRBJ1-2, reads GAGVSQSPSNKVTEKGKDVELRCDPISGHTALYWYRQSLGQGLEFLIYFQGNSAPDKSGLPSDRFSAERTGGSVSTLTIQRTQQEDSAVYLCASSLNPPGSYGYTFGSGTRLTVV.